A single T cell receptor beta chain is shown here with its context. Germline CDR1 is SQVTM and CDR2 is ANQGSEA. This CDR3 contains 14 residues. Losses at the gene ends were 1 base for V and 4 bases for J; bases not matched to a gene: 5. The data originate from a study of blood T cell repertoires in COVID-19. Study-level background: The cDNA or gDNA used as material had been derived from T cells, B-cell-depleted T cells, or PBMCs.

Per the original data handling: It was from reference gene primer amplification that nucleated cell counts were estimated. Some clones are missing from TCRdb's copy, which holds only in-frame ones; the method was immunoSEQ multiplex PCR. V, J and clone size are taken as reported in that table, and D and trimming were inferred from the DNA itself. The table has about 240,000 clones, more than 80% seen once. Recruited during active infection, patients (from Seattle) were subsequently followed longitudinally. The TCR comes from a woman older than 75 with COVID-19, enrolled during active disease. The sample taken for sequencing was peripheral blood. This chain joins TRBV29-1 and TRBJ2-7; 9 bases fit TRBD2. CDR3 nucleotide sequence: TGCAGCGTTGAAGGGGGGACTAGCCTATACGAGCAGTACTTC. Its translation: CSVEGGTSLYEQYF.